This TCR beta chain was identified in a study of blood T cell repertoires in COVID-19. Across the study: The United States, Italy and Spain provided the acute and convalescent COVID-19 samples. Sources were T cells, B-cell-depleted T cells, or PBMCs; the material itself was cDNA or gDNA.

V lost 2 bases and J lost 3; bases outside the gene matches: 3. The CDR3 spans 14 residues. Germline V gene data show CDR1 as MNHEY and CDR2 as SVGAGI. Per the authors' pipeline: Using reference gene primer amplification, nucleated cell counts were estimated. Sequencing used immunoSEQ multiplex PCR; TCRdb keeps in-frame clones, though not all of them. From that table come the V and J calls and clone size; the DNA was used to work out D and trimming. The sample includes some 130,000 clones, less than 90% of them seen just once. Source material: peripheral blood. This chain links TRBV6-5 with TRBJ1-1, with 7 nucleotides matching TRBD1. The clonotype was recovered from a man in his sixties or seventies with acute or convalescent COVID-19. The CDR3 sequence is CASSYGTGDTEAFF. CDR3 nucleotides: TGTGCCAGCAGTTACGGTACAGGGGACACTGAAGCTTTCTTT.